Listed below are T cell receptor beta chains from one sample, sequenced in a study of blood T cell repertoires in COVID-19. Here immunoSEQ multiplex PCR was the method, and the copy in TCRdb shows in-frame clones only, minus some. The data contain about 320,000 clones, over 75% of them seen just once; the ten biggest clones take up approximately 7.6%. Sequencing input: peripheral blood. These receptors were taken from a human donor in a cohort sampled during active COVID-19. Both conserved end residues are part of each CDR3. The D gene is left open where the match is weak. A row's size may be missing; if present it is once, few, many or a size class.

TGCGCCAGCAGCTTTACCTCGAGACAGGGGGTTAGTAACTATGGCTACACCTTC CASSFTSRQGVSNYGYTF TRBJ1-2 TRBV5-1 TRBD1 .
TGTGCCAGCAGCTTCCAGGGTAAGGTATCCTACGAGCAGTACTTC CASSFQGKVSYEQYF TRBJ2-7 TRBV5-4 . .
TGTGCCTGGAGTGCAACAACTACTTATGGCTACACCTTC CAWSATTTYGYTF TRBJ1-2 TRBV30 . .
TGTGCCAGCAGTGATGGCCCTCAAGAGACCCAGTACTTC CASSDGPQETQYF TRBJ2-5 TRBV25-1 . few
TGTGCCAGCAGTTCCCGGACACGTTTTAGCAATCAGCCCCAGCATTTT CASSSRTRFSNQPQHF TRBJ1-5 TRBV28 . .
TGTGCCAGCAGCCAGGCAGGGGGCAAAAACATTCAGTACTTC CASSQAGGKNIQYF TRBJ2-4 TRBV7-9 TRBD1 few
TGTGCCACCAGTGATTCACTCGACAGGGGAGTGCACAATGAGCAGTTCTTC CATSDSLDRGVHNEQFF TRBJ2-1 TRBV24-1 TRBD1 .
TGTGCCACCGGACAGGGGCTGGAAGGCTACACCTTC CATGQGLEGYTF TRBJ1-2 TRBV2 TRBD1 .
TGTGCCAGCAGTGAACTCTCGACAGGGAATCAGCCCCAGCATTTT CASSELSTGNQPQHF TRBJ1-5 TRBV6-1 TRBD1 .
TGTGCCACCAGTCCAACGTTCCTCGGGGGTCCTGAAGAGACCCAGTACTTC CATSPTFLGGPEETQYF TRBJ2-5 TRBV24-1 . .
TGCAGCGTTGGCAGGGATATGGACACTGAAGCTTTCTTT CSVGRDMDTEAFF TRBJ1-1 TRBV29-1 . .
TGTGCCAGCAGCTTAATCGGACTAGGACAGGGGGCCGCTGGCTACACCTTC CASSLIGLGQGAAGYTF TRBJ1-2 TRBV7-3 TRBD1 .
TGTGCCTGGAGTAGGGGCGAAGATCAAGAGACCCAGTACTTC CAWSRGEDQETQYF TRBJ2-5 TRBV30 . .
TGTGCCAGCAGTGAATATCCCCAACGGGGGGCATACACAGATACGCAGTATTTT CASSEYPQRGAYTDTQYF TRBJ2-3 TRBV25-1 . .
TGTGCCAGCAGAAGTTCTGACCTACAGGGGAGAGAAAAACTGTTTTTT CASRSSDLQGREKLFF TRBJ1-4 TRBV7-9 TRBD1 .
TGTGCCAGCAGCCATTACATAGGAGGTGATACGCAGTATTTT CASSHYIGGDTQYF TRBJ2-3 TRBV3-1/TRBV3-2 . .
TGCGCCAGCAGCTTGGACCGGGGGGGAACCGGGGAGCTGTTTTTT CASSLDRGGTGELFF TRBJ2-2 TRBV5-1 TRBD2 .
TGTGCCAGCAGCCAAGGTAGCGGTAATGAGCAGTTCTTC CASSQGSGNEQFF TRBJ2-1 TRBV3-1/TRBV3-2 . .
TGTGCCAGCAGCTTGAGGCGGGTGAACACTGAAGCTTTCTTT CASSLRRVNTEAFF TRBJ1-1 TRBV5-6 . .
TGTGCCAGCAGTTTATCCGGGACAGGGAGAAACGAGCAGTACTTC CASSLSGTGRNEQYF TRBJ2-7 TRBV27 TRBD1 .
TGTGCCATCAGTGCCAGCGGGGAGGCCACCGGGGAGCTGTTTTTT CAISASGEATGELFF TRBJ2-2 TRBV10-3 TRBD2 .
TGCGCCAGCCCCAACGGAAGCCAAATGGAGGATTACAATGAGCAGTTCTTC CASPNGSQMEDYNEQFF TRBJ2-1 TRBV10-1 . once
TGTGCCAGCAGTGACCAGGGGCAAGGTTCACCCCTCCACTTT CASSDQGQGSPLHF TRBJ1-6 TRBV6-4 . once
TGTGCCAGCTCACCAATCGGCCTTACAGGGTCCTCTGGAAACACCATATATTTT CASSPIGLTGSSGNTIYF TRBJ1-3 TRBV18 . .
TGTGCCAGCAGTGAAGGGTATAGGACAGGGGCTGATTCACCCCTCCACTTT CASSEGYRTGADSPLHF TRBJ1-6 TRBV6-1 TRBD1 .
TGCGCCAGCAGTGAGTCGGGATGGGGCGGCTACGAGCAGTACTTC CASSESGWGGYEQYF TRBJ2-7 TRBV10-1 . .
TGTGCCAGCAGCTTGGTGGGACTAGCGGGGGTTTCGGATACGCAGTATTTT CASSLVGLAGVSDTQYF TRBJ2-3 TRBV5-6 TRBD2 once
TGTGCCACGGGGACAGGGGGCCAGCCCCAGCATTTT CATGTGGQPQHF TRBJ1-5 TRBV4-2 TRBD1 .
TGTGCCAGCAGTTACGGCGGACAATATGGCTACACCTTC CASSYGGQYGYTF TRBJ1-2 TRBV6-5 . few
TGTGCCAGCAGCTTCCAGGGACAGCACACAGATACGCAGTATTTT CASSFQGQHTDTQYF TRBJ2-3 TRBV7-3 TRBD1 .
TGCGCCAGCAGCTTGGACAGGCGAGACACAGATACGCAGTATTTT CASSLDRRDTDTQYF TRBJ2-3 TRBV5-1 . .
TGTGCCAGCAGCTTAGGGCAGGGGGCAACGGATACGCAGTATTTT CASSLGQGATDTQYF TRBJ2-3 TRBV7-9 TRBD1 few
TGTGCCAGCAGCTTTGGCGGCGCTGGCGCAGATACGCAGTATTTT CASSFGGAGADTQYF TRBJ2-3 TRBV5-4 . once
TGTGCCAGCAGTCACAGGGTCCTTATAAAATACAACTATGGCTACACCTTC CASSHRVLIKYNYGYTF TRBJ1-2 TRBV3-1/TRBV3-2 . once
TGTGCCAGCACTGAATGGGACAGGGCTGGAAACACCATATATTTT CASTEWDRAGNTIYF TRBJ1-3 TRBV2 TRBD1 .
TGTGCCAGCAGCAATCCCCGCGGGACAGGGGGAGACTATGGCTACACCTTC CASSNPRGTGGDYGYTF TRBJ1-2 TRBV6-2/TRBV6-3 TRBD1 .
TGTGCCAGCAGCGGACAGGCAGAGACCCAGTACTTC CASSGQAETQYF TRBJ2-5 TRBV9 . .
TGTGCCTGGAGGAGACAGGGGTTCGAGCAGTACTTC CAWRRQGFEQYF TRBJ2-7 TRBV30 TRBD1 .
TGTGCCAGTAGTGATAGGGGCACTGAAGCTTTCTTT CASSDRGTEAFF TRBJ1-1 TRBV19 . once
TGTGCCAGCATGAGAGGGACAGGGATCTACAATGAGCAGTTCTTC CASMRGTGIYNEQFF TRBJ2-1 TRBV2 TRBD1 .
TGTGCCATCAGTGGTTCCAGGGCCTTGAATGAGCAGTTCTTC CAISGSRALNEQFF TRBJ2-1 TRBV10-3 . .
TGCAGCGTTGAAGTTCAGGGGGCATTAGACTATGGCTACACCTTC CSVEVQGALDYGYTF TRBJ1-2 TRBV29-1 TRBD1 once
TGTGCCAGCAGCTCCGACAGGGACGGGACAACCTTC CASSSDRDGTTF TRBJ1-2 TRBV11-3 TRBD1 .
TGTGCCAGCAGCTTGGGGCAGGGGGCAAACTCACCCCTCCACTTT CASSLGQGANSPLHF TRBJ1-6 TRBV5-8 TRBD1 .
TGTGCCTGGGGTGGAGCGGGGGGGCACCACAATGAGCAGTTCTTC CAWGGAGGHHNEQFF TRBJ2-1 TRBV30 TRBD2 once
TGTGCCAGCAGCTTAGACTTGGGGGGAACCGGGGAGCTGTTTTTT CASSLDLGGTGELFF TRBJ2-2 TRBV11-1 . .
TGTGCCACCAGTGGTTCAGGGGTGGGGAACACTGAAGCTTTCTTT CATSGSGVGNTEAFF TRBJ1-1 TRBV24-1 . .
TGTGCCATCAGTGAGTTTAGAACCGGGGACAGGGGCCTTGGCTACACCTTC CAISEFRTGDRGLGYTF TRBJ1-2 TRBV10-3 TRBD1 .
TGTGCCAGCAGCCAGAACTTGGGAGGCGGCTACACCTTC CASSQNLGGGYTF TRBJ1-2 TRBV3-1/TRBV3-2 . few